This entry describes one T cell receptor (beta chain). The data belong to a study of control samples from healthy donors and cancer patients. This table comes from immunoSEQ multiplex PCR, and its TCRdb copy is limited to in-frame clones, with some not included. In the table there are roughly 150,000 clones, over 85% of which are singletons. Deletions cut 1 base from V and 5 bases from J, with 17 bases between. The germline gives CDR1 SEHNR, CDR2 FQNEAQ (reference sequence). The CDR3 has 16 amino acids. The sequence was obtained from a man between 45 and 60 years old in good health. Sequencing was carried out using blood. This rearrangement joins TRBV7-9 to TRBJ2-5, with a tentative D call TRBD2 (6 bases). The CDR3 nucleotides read TGTGCCAGCAGCTTAGATTTGTCCGGGGGTTCCGAGACCCAGTACTTC. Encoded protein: CASSLDLSGGSETQYF.